This T cell receptor beta chain was found in a study of blood T cells in healthy people across ages. Per sample, no less than 6 micrograms of total RNA were extracted. A second PCR of 7 to 11 cycles used a sample-barcoded 5' primer and a J-beta primer mix. A 12-random-nucleotide template-switch adaptor tagged each cDNA molecule. Sequencing yielded, for each sample, at least 3 million paired-end reads carrying CDR3. TCRdb reprocessed the 5' RACE reads via MiXCR and lists one record per CDR3 protein. The table shows hundreds of thousands of distinct CDR3 sequences, with approximately 35% occurring only once. CDR3 size: 14 residues. The germline V gene encodes CDR1 DFQATT and CDR2 SNEGSKA (reference sequence). Comments on this clonotype: A single base separates this from a much larger clone, so it may be a read error.

The sequenced material came from blood. This chain links TRBV20-1 with TRBJ2-5, with 11 bases aligning to TRBD1. The J call may be faulty, since TRBJ2-1 better matches the DNA end. The TCR sequence derives from a man between 18 and 35 years old in good health. The CDR3 DNA sequence: TGCAGTGCTAGCCGGACAGGGGGCCAAGAGACCCAGTTCTTC. Translation gives CSASRTGGQETQFF.